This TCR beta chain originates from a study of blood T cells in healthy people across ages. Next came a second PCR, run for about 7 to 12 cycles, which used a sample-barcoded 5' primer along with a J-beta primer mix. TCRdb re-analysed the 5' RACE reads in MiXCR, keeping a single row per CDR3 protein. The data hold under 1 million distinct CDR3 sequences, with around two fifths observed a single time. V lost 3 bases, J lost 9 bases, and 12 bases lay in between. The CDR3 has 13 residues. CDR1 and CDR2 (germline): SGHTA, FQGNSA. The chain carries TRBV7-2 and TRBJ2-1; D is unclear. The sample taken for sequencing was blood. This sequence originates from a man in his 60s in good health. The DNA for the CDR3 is TGTGCCAGCAGCTTCGGGTCCCTCGGTGAGCAGTTCTTC. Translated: CASSFGSLGEQFF.